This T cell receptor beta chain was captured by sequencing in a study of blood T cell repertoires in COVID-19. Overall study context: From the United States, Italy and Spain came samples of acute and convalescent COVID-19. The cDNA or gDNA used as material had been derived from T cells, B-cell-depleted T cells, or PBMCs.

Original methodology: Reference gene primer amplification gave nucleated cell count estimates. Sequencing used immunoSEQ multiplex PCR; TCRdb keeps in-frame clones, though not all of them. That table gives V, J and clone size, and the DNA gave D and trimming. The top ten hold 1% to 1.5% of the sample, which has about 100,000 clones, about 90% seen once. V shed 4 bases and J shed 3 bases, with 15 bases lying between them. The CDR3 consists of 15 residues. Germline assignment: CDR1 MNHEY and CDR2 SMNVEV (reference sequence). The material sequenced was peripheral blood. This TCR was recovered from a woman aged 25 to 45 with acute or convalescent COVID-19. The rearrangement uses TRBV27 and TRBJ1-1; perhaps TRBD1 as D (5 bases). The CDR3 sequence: CASSSGPGGDTEAFF. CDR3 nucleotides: TGTGCCAGCAGTTCCGGGCCCGGGGGGGACACTGAAGCTTTCTTT.